This TCR beta chain was found in a study of identical twins. Study observations and caveats: Modeled out-of-frame TCR alpha sharing in monozygotic twins fell below observed levels. For cord blood, abundant beta clonotypes had fewer insertions, unlike memory repertoires, which showed none.

Every sampled donor was Caucasian and healthy. A single record per CDR3 protein comes from TCRdb applying MiXCR to the 5' RACE reads. The table shows a few hundred thousand distinct CDR3 sequences, with about 8.3% occurring only once. The CDR3 is made up of 18 amino acids. The germline gives CDR1 SGHVS, CDR2 FNYEAQ. The V end lost 3 bases, the J end lost 0 bases, and 18 bases lay between the germline ends. This clonotype was observed a few times. As yet, its antigen is unknown. The data were also submitted as part of a second study, on yellow fever vaccine responses in identical twins.

Sequencing input: CD8+ T cells sorted from blood. The clonotype was recovered from a woman younger than 35 in good health. The genes are TRBV7-6 and TRBJ1-3; D is possibly TRBD1 (5 bases). The DNA for the CDR3 is TGTGCCAGCAGCTTGTATAGTGCCCCCGACAGCTCTGGAAACACCATATATTTT. The encoded protein is CASSLYSAPDSSGNTIYF.